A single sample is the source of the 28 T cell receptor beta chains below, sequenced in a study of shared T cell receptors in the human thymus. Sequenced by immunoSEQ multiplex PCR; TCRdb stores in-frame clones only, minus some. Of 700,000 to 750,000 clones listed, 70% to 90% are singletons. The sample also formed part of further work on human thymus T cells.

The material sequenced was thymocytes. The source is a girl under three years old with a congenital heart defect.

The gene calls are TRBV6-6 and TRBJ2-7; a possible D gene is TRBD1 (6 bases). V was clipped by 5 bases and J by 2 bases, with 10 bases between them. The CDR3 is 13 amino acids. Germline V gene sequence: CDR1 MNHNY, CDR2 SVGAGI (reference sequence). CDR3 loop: CASSRSGAYEQYF. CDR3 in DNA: TGTGCCAGCAGTCGGTCAGGGGCCTACGAGCAGTACTTC.

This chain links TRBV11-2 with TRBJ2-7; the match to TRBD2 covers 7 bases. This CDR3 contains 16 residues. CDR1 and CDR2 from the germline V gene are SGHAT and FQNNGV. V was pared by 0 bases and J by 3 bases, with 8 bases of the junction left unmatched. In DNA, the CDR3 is TGTGCCAGCAGCTTAGATCCAGGCGGGGGTAGCTACGAGCAGTACTTC. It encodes CASSLDPGGGSYEQYF.

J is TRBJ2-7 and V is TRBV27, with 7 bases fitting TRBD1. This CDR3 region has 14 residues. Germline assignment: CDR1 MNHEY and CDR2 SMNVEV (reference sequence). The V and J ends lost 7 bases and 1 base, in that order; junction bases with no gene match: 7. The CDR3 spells CASTPGQSSYEQYF. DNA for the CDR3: TGTGCCAGCACTCCGGGACAGTCGTCCTACGAGCAGTACTTC.

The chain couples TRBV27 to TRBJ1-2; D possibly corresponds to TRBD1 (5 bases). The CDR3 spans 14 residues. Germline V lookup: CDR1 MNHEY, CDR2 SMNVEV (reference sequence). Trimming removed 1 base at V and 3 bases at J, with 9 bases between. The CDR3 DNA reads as TGTGCCAGCAGTTTATATACAGGCTACTATGGCTACACCTTC. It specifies CASSLYTGYYGYTF.

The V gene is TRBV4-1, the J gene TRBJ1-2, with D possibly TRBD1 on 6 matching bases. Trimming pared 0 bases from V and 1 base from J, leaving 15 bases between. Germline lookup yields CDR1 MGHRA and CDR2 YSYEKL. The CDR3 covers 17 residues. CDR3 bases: TGCGCCAGCAGCCAAGAAGGGGAGACAGGAAATAACTATGGCTACACCTTC. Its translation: CASSQEGETGNNYGYTF.

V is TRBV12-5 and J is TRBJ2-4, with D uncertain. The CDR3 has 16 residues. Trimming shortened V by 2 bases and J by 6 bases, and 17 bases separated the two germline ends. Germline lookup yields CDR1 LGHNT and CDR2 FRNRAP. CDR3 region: CASGLPRFGSRNIQYF. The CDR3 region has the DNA TGTGCTAGTGGTTTGCCCCGCTTCGGTTCGCGAAACATTCAGTACTTC.

The CDR3 loop reads CSVEEGRQQALAGRRAKNIQYF. The DNA of the CDR3 is TGCAGCGTTGAAGAGGGAAGACAACAGGCTCTAGCGGGGAGACGAGCCAAAAACATTCAGTACTTC. The J gene is TRBJ2-4, the V gene TRBV29-1, with 9 bases lining up with TRBD2. The CDR3 has 22 residues. CDR1 and CDR2 from the germline V gene are SQVTM and ANQGSEA. The junction had 21 bases not matched to a gene; V was cut back by 0 bases and J by 0 bases.

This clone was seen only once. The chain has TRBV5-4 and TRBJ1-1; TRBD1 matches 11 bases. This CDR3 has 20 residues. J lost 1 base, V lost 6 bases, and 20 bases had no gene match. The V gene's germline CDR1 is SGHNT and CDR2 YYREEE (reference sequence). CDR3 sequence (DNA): TGTGCCAGCACCCCGGACAGGGGGCGCAGGGACAGAGAGCCGAACACTGAAGCTTTCTTT. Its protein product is CASTPDRGRRDREPNTEAFF.

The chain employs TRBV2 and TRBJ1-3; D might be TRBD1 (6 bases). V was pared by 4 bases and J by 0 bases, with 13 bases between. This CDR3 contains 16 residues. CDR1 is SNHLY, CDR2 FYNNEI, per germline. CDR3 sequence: CASSGTGSYSGNTIYF. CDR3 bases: TGTGCCAGCAGTGGTACAGGGTCCTACTCTGGAAACACCATATATTTT.

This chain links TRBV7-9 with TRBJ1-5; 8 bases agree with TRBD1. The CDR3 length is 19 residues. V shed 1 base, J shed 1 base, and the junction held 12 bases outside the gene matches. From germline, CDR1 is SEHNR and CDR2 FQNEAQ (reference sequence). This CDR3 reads CASSLVGKGDRWSNQPQHF. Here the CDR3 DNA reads TGTGCCAGCAGCTTAGTCGGGAAGGGGGACAGGTGGAGCAATCAGCCCCAGCATTTT.

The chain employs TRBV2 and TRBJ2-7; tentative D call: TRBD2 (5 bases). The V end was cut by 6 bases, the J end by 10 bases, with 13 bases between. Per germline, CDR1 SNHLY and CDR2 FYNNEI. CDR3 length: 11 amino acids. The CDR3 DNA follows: TGTGCCAGCAGCCCCCATCCGGGACAGTACTTC. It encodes CASSPHPGQYF.

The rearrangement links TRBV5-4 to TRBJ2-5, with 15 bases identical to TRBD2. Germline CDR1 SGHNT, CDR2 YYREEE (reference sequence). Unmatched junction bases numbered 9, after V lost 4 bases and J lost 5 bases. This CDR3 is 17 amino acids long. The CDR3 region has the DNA TGTGCCAGCAGCGTAAGGACTAGCGGGGGGGTTGGGGAGACCCAGTACTTC. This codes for CASSVRTSGGVGETQYF.

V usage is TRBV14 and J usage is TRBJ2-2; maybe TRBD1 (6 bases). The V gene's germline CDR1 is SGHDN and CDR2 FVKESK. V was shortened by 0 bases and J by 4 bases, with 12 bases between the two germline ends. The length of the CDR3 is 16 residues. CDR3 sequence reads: CASSQESRGSTGELFF. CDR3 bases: TGTGCCAGCAGCCAAGAAAGCAGGGGAAGCACCGGGGAGCTGTTTTTT.

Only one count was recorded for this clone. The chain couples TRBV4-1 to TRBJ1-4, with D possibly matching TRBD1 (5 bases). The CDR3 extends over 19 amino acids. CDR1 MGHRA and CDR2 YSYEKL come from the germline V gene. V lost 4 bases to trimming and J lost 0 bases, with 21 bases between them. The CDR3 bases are TGCGCCAGCAGCCGTCGCCGGGACTCCAGCCTTGCAACTAATGAAAAACTGTTTTTT. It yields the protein CASSRRRDSSLATNEKLFF.

Here the CDR3 reads CASGLALSGGRGETQYF. The DNA for the CDR3 is TGTGCTAGTGGTTTGGCCCTCAGCGGGGGCCGGGGAGAGACCCAGTACTTC. V gene TRBV12-5 combines with J gene TRBJ2-5; 8 bases align to TRBD2. J was trimmed by 4 bases and V by 1 base; bases with no gene match: 11. Germline V lookup: CDR1 LGHNT, CDR2 FRNRAP. CDR3 length: 17 residues.

Here the CDR3 reads CASSMNSGYSSYEQYF. The CDR3 DNA reads as TGTGCCAGTAGTATGAATAGCGGGTATAGCTCCTACGAGCAGTACTTC. This chain connects TRBV19 to TRBJ2-7; TRBD2 matches at 7 bases. The V gene's germline CDR1 is LNHDA and CDR2 SQIVND (reference sequence). There are 16 residues in the CDR3. Trimming at V came to 3 bases and at J to 0 bases, leaving 8 bases not matched to a gene.

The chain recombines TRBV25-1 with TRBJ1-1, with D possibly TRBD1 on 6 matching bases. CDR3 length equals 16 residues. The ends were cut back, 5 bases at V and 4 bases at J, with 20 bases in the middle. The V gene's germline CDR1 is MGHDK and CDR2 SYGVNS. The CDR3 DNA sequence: TGTGCCAGCAGTACCTTACAGGGAGAGGGGACCACTGAAGCTTTCTTT. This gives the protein CASSTLQGEGTTEAFF.

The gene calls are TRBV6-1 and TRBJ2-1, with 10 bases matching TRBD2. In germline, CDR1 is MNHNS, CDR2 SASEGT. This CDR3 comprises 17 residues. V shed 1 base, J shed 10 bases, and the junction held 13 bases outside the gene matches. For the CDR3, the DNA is TGTGCCAGCAGTGAAGGTCCCCTAAGCGGGGGGGCTTGGGAGCAGTTCTTC. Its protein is CASSEGPLSGGAWEQFF.

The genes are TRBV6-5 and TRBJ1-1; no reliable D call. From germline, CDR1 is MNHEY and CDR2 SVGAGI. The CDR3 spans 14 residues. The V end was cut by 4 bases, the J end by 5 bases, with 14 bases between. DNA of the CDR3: TGTGCCAGCAGTTGGACGGGGATTAGGACTGAAGCTTTCTTT. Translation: CASSWTGIRTEAFF.

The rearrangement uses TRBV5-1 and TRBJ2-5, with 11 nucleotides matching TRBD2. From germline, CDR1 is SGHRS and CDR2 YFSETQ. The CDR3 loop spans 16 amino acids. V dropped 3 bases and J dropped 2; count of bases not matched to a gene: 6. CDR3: CASSWSTSGAQETQYF. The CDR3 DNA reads TGCGCCAGCAGCTGGTCGACTAGCGGGGCTCAAGAGACCCAGTACTTC.

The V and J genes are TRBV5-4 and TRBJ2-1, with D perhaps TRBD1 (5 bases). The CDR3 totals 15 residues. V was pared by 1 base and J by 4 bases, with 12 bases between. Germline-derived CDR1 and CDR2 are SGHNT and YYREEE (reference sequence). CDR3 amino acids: CASSLKGRVYNEQFF. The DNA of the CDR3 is TGTGCCAGCAGCTTGAAGGGGCGTGTGTACAATGAGCAGTTCTTC.

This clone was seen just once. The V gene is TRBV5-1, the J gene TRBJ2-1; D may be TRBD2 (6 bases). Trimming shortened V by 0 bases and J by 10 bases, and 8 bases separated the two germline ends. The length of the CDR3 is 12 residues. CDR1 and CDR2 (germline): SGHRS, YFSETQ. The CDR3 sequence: CASSLGAGEQFF. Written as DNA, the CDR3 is TGCGCCAGCAGCTTGGGGGCGGGAGAGCAGTTCTTC.

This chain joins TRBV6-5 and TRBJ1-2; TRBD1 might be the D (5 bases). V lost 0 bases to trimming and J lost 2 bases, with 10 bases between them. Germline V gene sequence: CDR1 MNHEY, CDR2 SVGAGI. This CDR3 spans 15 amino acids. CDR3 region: CASSYSTGRNYGYTF. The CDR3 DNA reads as TGTGCCAGCAGTTACTCCACAGGAAGAAACTATGGCTACACCTTC.

The chain's CDR3 is CASSSRGSGGPGETQYF. For the CDR3, the DNA is TGTGCCAGCAGCTCACGGGGTAGCGGGGGGCCGGGGGAGACCCAGTACTTC. This chain connects TRBV7-2 to TRBJ2-5; 10 positions agree with TRBD2. The germline V gene has CDR1 SGHTA and CDR2 FQGNSA. This CDR3 spans 17 amino acids. The trim removed 4 bases at V and 5 bases at J, leaving 13 bases unmatched.

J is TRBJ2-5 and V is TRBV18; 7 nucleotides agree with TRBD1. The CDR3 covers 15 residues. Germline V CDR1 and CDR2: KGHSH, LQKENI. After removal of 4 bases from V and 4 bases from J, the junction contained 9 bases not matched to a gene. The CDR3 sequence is CASSQLRDSRETQYF. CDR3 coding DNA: TGTGCCAGCTCACAACTCCGGGACAGTCGAGAGACCCAGTACTTC.

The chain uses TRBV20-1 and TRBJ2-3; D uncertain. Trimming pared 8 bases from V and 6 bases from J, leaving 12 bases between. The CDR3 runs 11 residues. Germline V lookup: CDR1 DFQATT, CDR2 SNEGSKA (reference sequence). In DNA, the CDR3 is TGCAGTCCTGGCGGAGCGGATACGCAGTATTTT. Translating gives CSPGGADTQYF.

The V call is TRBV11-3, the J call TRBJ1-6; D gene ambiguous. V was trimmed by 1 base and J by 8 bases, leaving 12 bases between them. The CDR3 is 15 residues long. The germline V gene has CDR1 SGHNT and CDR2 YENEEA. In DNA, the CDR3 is TGTGCCAGCAGCTTAGTATCCGAGTCTGATTCACCCCTCCACTTT. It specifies CASSLVSESDSPLHF.

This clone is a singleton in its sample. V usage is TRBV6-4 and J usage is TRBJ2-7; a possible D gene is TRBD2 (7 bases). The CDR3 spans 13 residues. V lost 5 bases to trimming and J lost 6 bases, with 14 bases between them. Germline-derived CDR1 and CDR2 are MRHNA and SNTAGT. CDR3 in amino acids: CASSYVGGLEQYF. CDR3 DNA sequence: TGTGCCAGCAGTTATGTGGGGGGGCTCGAGCAGTACTTC.